The next 32 T cell receptor beta chains were all read from a single sample in a study of blood T cells in healthy people across ages. Primers used in a second PCR of about 6 to 11 cycles were a sample-barcoded 5' primer and a J-beta primer mix. TCRdb redid the calling of the 5' RACE reads with MiXCR, one entry per CDR3 protein. The table records roughly 700,000 distinct CDR3 sequences, less than 40% of them present only once. Material: blood. The source is a woman aged 80 or over in good health.

This clonotype was detected many times. At one boundary the junction diverges from the germline segment, which might be a read error. The V and J genes are TRBV3-1 and TRBJ2-3, with a possible D match to TRBD2 (5 bases). The CDR3 consists of 14 residues. CDR1 LGHDT and CDR2 YNNKEL come from the germline V gene (reference sequence). The CDR3 loop is CASSQGPLGDSQYF. For the CDR3, the DNA is TGTGCCAGCAGCCAAGGACCCTTGGGAGATTCGCAGTATTTT.

The chain uses TRBV7-2 and TRBJ2-1; TRBD2 matches 8 bases. Germline V gene lookup returns CDR1 SGHTA and CDR2 FQGNSA. V dropped 5 bases and J dropped 8; count of bases not matched to a gene: 11. The CDR3 totals 15 residues. This chain's CDR3 is CASSQGFGGRYEQFF. DNA for the CDR3: TGTGCCAGCAGCCAGGGTTTCGGCGGGAGGTATGAGCAGTTCTTC. The full variable domain, completed using reference TRBV7-2 and TRBJ2-1, is GAGVSQSPSNKVTEKGKDVELRCDPISGHTALYWYRQSLGQGLEFLIYFQGNSAPDKSGLPSDRFSAERTGGSVSTLTIQRTQQEDSAVYLCASSQGFGGRYEQFFGPGTRLTVL.

In its sample, this clonotype was seen many times. The chain employs TRBV5-6 and TRBJ1-5; D ambiguous. Deletions cut 1 base from V and 4 bases from J, with 21 bases between. This CDR3 is 18 amino acids long. Germline CDR1 SGHDT, CDR2 YYEEEE. In nucleotides, the CDR3 is TGTGCCAGCAGCTTGCGTGGGCAGCTCCGGACCGCTAATCAGCCCCAGCATTTT. This translates into CASSLRGQLRTANQPQHF.

As for this clonotype: Germline is not matched at one junction end, which may reflect a read error. V and J are TRBV5-6 and TRBJ2-1; D remains unclear. The CDR3 runs to 14 residues. In germline, CDR1 is SGHDT, CDR2 YYEEEE. The CDR3 DNA follows: TGTGCCTGCAGCTTAGGTTTATCGTACAATGAGCAGTTCTTC. It is translated as CACSLGLSYNEQFF. The full variable domain, its missing parts supplied by reference TRBV5-6 and TRBJ2-1, is DAGVTQSPTHLIKTRGQQVTLRCSPKSGHDTVSWYQQALGQGPQFIFQYYEEEERQRGNFPDRFSGHQFPNYSSELNVNALLLGDSALYLCACSLGLSYNEQFFGPGTRLTVL.

This clonotype was counted ten times or more. The chain links TRBV20-1 to TRBJ1-5; 9 bases align to TRBD1. V dropped 5 bases and J dropped 5; count of bases not matched to a gene: 10. Germline V gives CDR1 DFQATT, CDR2 SNEGSKA (reference sequence). The CDR3 spans 15 residues. CDR3 protein: CSAARDRARDQPQHF. CDR3 in DNA: TGCAGTGCTGCCCGGGACAGGGCGCGAGATCAGCCCCAGCATTTT.

As to this clonotype: An end of the junction differs from the germline gene, which may be a read error. This rearrangement joins TRBV9 to TRBJ2-7; tentatively, D is TRBD2 (6 bases). The CDR3 loop spans 15 amino acids. Germline V CDR1 and CDR2: SGDLS, YYNGEE. CDR3 DNA: TGTGCCAGCAGCGTAGGTTGGGGGGAAGCGTACGAGCAGAACTTC. Its protein is CASSVGWGEAYEQNF.

This clonotype was counted many times. The chain combines TRBV20-1 with TRBJ2-5, with D perhaps given as TRBD1 or TRBD2 (5 bases each). The CDR3 has 14 residues. CDR1 DFQATT and CDR2 SNEGSKA come from the germline V gene (reference sequence). V dropped 6 bases and J dropped 1 base, with 15 bases sitting between them. The CDR3 here is CSAPTGTGQETQYF. CDR3 nucleotides: TGCAGTGCCCCAACCGGGACGGGCCAAGAGACCCAGTACTTC.

The gene calls are TRBV7-3 and TRBJ2-3; D call uncertain. Looked up from germline, CDR1 is SGHTA and CDR2 is FQGTGA. The germline V and J ends were trimmed by 1 base and 6 bases, with 8 bases remaining between them. This CDR3 contains 13 residues. This CDR3 is CASSLIPRDTQYF. The CDR3 DNA follows: TGTGCCAGCAGCTTAATCCCGAGGGATACGCAGTATTTT.

This clonotype has at least ten counts. The rearrangement uses TRBV27 and TRBJ1-2; 7 bases are shared with TRBD1. The CDR3 contains 16 residues. J gave up 4 bases and V 6 bases, and 14 bases lay outside the gene matches. Germline V lookup: CDR1 MNHEY, CDR2 SMNVEV (reference sequence). DNA for the CDR3: TGTGCCAGCAGACGCCTCACGGACAGGATTCTCTATGGCTACACCTTC. Protein: CASRRLTDRILYGYTF.

Comments on this clonotype: Sequence at one end of the junction differs from germline and may be a read error. The chain has TRBV15 and TRBJ2-1; 15 nucleotides match TRBD2. The CDR3 has 18 residues. Germline-derived CDR1 and CDR2 are LNHNV and YYDKDF (reference sequence). The CDR3 coding sequence is TGCGCCACCAGCAGAGAATGGACTAGCGGGGGGGCCTCGGAGACCCAGTTCTTC. It is translated as CATSREWTSGGASETQFF.

This clonotype was detected ten times or more. In DNA form, the CDR3 reads TGCGCCAGCAGCGAAGCGGGGGGCCCGACCAGGAGGGAGACCCAGTACTTC. It codes for CASSEAGGPTRRETQYF. V gene TRBV5-1 combines with J gene TRBJ2-5, with 9 nucleotides matching TRBD2. CDR3 length: 17 amino acids. With 4 bases clipped from V and 5 bases from J, the junction kept 15 bases outside the gene matches. The germline V gene encodes CDR1 SGHRS and CDR2 YFSETQ.

This clonotype was observed many times. The V call is TRBV20-1, the J call TRBJ1-6; no reliable D call. CDR1 and CDR2 from the germline V gene are DFQATT and SNEGSKA (reference sequence). The CDR3 contains 17 residues. V was shortened by 0 bases and J by 0 bases, with 12 bases between the two germline ends. The CDR3 is CSARDRQSSSYNSPLHF. The CDR3 nucleotides are TGCAGTGCTAGAGACAGGCAGTCGAGCTCCTATAATTCACCCCTCCACTTT.

This clonotype was seen ten or more times. The rearrangement uses TRBV24-1 and TRBJ2-3; 10 nucleotides line up with TRBD2. The CDR3 is 17 amino acids. Germline CDR1 reads KGHDR; CDR2 reads SFDVKD. J lost 0 bases, V lost 5 bases, and 7 bases had no gene match. CDR3 nucleotide sequence: TGTGCCACCAGTGGATTTACTAGCGGGGCTAGCACAGATACGCAGTATTTT. It specifies CATSGFTSGASTDTQYF.

This clonotype came up many times. The rearrangement joins TRBV11-2 to TRBJ2-5, with TRBD2 matching over 7 bases. The germline V gene encodes CDR1 SGHAT and CDR2 FQNNGV. Germline trimming cut 5 bases from V and 4 bases from J; bases unmatched to any gene: 10. The CDR3 is made up of 15 amino acids. CDR3 residues: CASSPTGGWRETQYF. Written as DNA, the CDR3 is TGTGCCAGCAGCCCTACGGGGGGATGGCGAGAGACCCAGTACTTC.

This clonotype was recorded a few times. This chain connects TRBV10-3 to TRBJ2-1; 10 bases align to TRBD1. Germline V gene data show CDR1 as ENHRY and CDR2 as SYGVKD. The junction had 7 bases not matched to a gene; V was cut back by 4 bases and J by 7 bases. The CDR3 covers 15 residues. This CDR3 is CAISADRGRRNEQFF. The CDR3 region has the DNA TGTGCCATCAGTGCGGACAGGGGGAGAAGGAATGAGCAGTTCTTC.

This clonotype has at least ten counts. The rearrangement joins TRBV7-9 to TRBJ2-7; tentatively, D is TRBD2 (6 bases). V was clipped by 3 bases and J by 3 bases, with 12 bases between them. This CDR3 is 14 amino acids long. Per germline, CDR1 SEHNR and CDR2 FQNEAQ (reference sequence). The CDR3 loop reads CASSFGTADYEQYF. The DNA for the CDR3 is TGTGCCAGCAGCTTCGGGACTGCCGACTACGAGCAGTACTTC.

This clonotype was recorded at least ten times. The chain is built from TRBV6-2 or TRBV6-3 and TRBJ2-6; a weak D match, TRBD1 (6 bases). The CDR3 has 15 residues. Per germline, CDR1 MNHEY and CDR2 SVGEGT. Trimming removed 5 bases at V and 3 bases at J, with 11 bases between. This chain's CDR3 is CASSPIRGGANVLTF. CDR3 DNA: TGTGCCAGCAGTCCTATCAGGGGTGGGGCCAACGTCCTGACTTTC.

This clonotype was observed many times. This CDR3 reads CASRRELSTDTQYF. DNA for the CDR3: TGTGCCAGCAGGAGAGAGTTGAGCACAGATACGCAGTATTTT. The gene calls are TRBV6-1 and TRBJ2-3, with unresolved D. V was shortened by 6 bases and J by 0 bases, with 10 bases between the two germline ends. The CDR3 is 14 residues long. Germline V gives CDR1 MNHNS, CDR2 SASEGT.

This clonotype was counted only a few times. This chain uses TRBV6-1 with TRBJ1-5, with no clear D. The CDR3 is made up of 13 amino acids. With 5 bases removed from V and 4 bases from J, the gap between germline ends came to 9 bases. Germline CDR1 reads MNHNS; CDR2 reads SASEGT. The CDR3 DNA reads as TGTGCCAGCAGTCGAGAAGAAAATCAGCCCCAGCATTTT. The encoded protein is CASSREENQPQHF.

Of note for this clonotype: Possible read error: a much larger clone is one base away. No conserved phenylalanine or tryptophan ends this CDR3, so it is likely a read error. The chain has TRBV6-5 and TRBJ1-2; no clear D. Trimming took off 2 bases at V and 2 bases at J, with 3 bases between the two ends. This CDR3 region has 12 residues. From germline, CDR1 is MNHEY and CDR2 SVGAGI. CDR3 nucleotide sequence: TGTGCCAGCAGTTACGACAACTATGGCTACACCGTC. This gives the protein CASSYDNYGYTV.

This clonotype was seen a few times. The chain carries TRBV7-8 and TRBJ1-6; 8 bases are shared with TRBD1. Looked up from germline, CDR1 is SGHVS and CDR2 is FQNEAQ. V lost 2 bases to trimming and J lost 7 bases; unmatched junction nucleotides: 4. CDR3 size: 15 residues. The CDR3 DNA reads TGTGCCAGCAGCTTAACTCGGACAGGGAATTCACCCCTCCACTTT. Protein sequence: CASSLTRTGNSPLHF.

About this clonotype: This may be a read error: a much more frequent sequence differs by one nucleotide. The rearrangement uses TRBV28 and TRBJ2-6; D may be TRBD1 or TRBD2 (7 bases each). CDR3 length equals 14 residues. Germline lookup yields CDR1 MDHEN and CDR2 SYDVKM. The CDR3 DNA follows: TGTGCCAGCAGGGACCAGGGGGGGGCCAACGTCCGGACTTTC. Its translation: CASRDQGGANVRTF.

Ten or more counts support this clonotype. J is TRBJ2-1 and V is TRBV5-1; TRBD2 aligns across 14 bases. Per the germline V gene, CDR1 is SGHRS and CDR2 is YFSETQ. CDR3 length equals 15 residues. The trim removed 4 bases at V and 8 bases at J, leaving 5 bases unmatched. The CDR3, as DNA: TGCGCCAGCAGCAGGACTAGCGGGGGGTGGGATGAGCAGTTCTTC. This translates into CASSRTSGGWDEQFF.

This clonotype was counted between two and nine times. This chain joins TRBV7-9 and TRBJ2-7; D may be TRBD1 (6 bases). Germline CDR1 is SEHNR and CDR2 is FQNEAQ (reference sequence). Between the trimmed V and J ends, which lost 5 bases and 3 bases, there was a span of 17 bases. The CDR3 has 15 amino acids. DNA for the CDR3: TGTGCCAGCAGCCCCCAGGACAGCGGCGGCTACGAGCAGTACTTC. It codes for CASSPQDSGGYEQYF.

The table lists this clonotype with a count of one. The rearrangement joins TRBV7-9 to TRBJ2-5; 16 nucleotides line up with TRBD2. The J call is doubtful: the DNA matches TRBJ2-7 better. CDR3 length equals 17 residues. Germline lookup yields CDR1 SEHNR and CDR2 FQNEAQ (reference sequence). CDR3 in amino acids: CAIPNQGLAGGDLEQYF. CDR3 coding DNA: TGTGCCATACCCAACCAGGGACTAGCGGGAGGGGATCTCGAGCAGTACTTC.

This chain connects TRBV12-3 or TRBV12-4 to TRBJ2-1, with D unclear. The V gene lost 4 bases and the J gene lost 5 bases, with 12 bases spanning the gap. The CDR3 totals 14 residues. In nucleotides, the CDR3 is TGTGCCAGCAGTTATCCTGGGTCGAACAATGAGCAGTTCTTC. Amino acids: CASSYPGSNNEQFF.

This clonotype was counted at least ten times. The V gene is TRBV28, the J gene TRBJ2-5; D ambiguous. Germline CDR1 reads MDHEN; CDR2 reads SYDVKM. CDR3 length equals 12 residues. V was shortened by 5 bases and J by 1 base, with 5 bases between the two germline ends. This CDR3 reads CASSGPQETQYF. The CDR3 nucleotides are TGTGCCAGCAGTGGGCCCCAAGAGACCCAGTACTTC. The whole variable domain, filled in from reference TRBV28 and TRBJ2-5, reads DVKVTQSSRYLVKRTGEKVFLECVQDMDHENMFWYRQDPGLGLRLIYFSYDVKMKEKGDIPEGYSVSREKKERFSLILESASTNQTSMYLCASSGPQETQYFGPGTRLLVL.

This clonotype came up many times. The chain uses TRBV3-1 and TRBJ2-5; D is undetermined. This CDR3 contains 13 residues. The V end lost 6 bases, the J end lost 2 bases, and 10 bases lay between the germline ends. Germline lookup yields CDR1 LGHDT and CDR2 YNNKEL (reference sequence). CDR3 residues: CASSPHSQETQYF. CDR3 nucleotides: TGTGCCAGCAGTCCTCACAGTCAAGAGACCCAGTACTTC.

The J gene is TRBJ1-1, the V gene TRBV18; possible D gene TRBD1, 5 bases. The germline V and J ends were trimmed by 6 bases and 1 base, with 12 bases remaining between them. The CDR3 sequence is 14 residues long. Germline CDR1 and CDR2: KGHSH and LQKENI. CDR3 nucleotide sequence: TGTGCCAGCTCCCTCATAGACAGGAACACTGAAGCTTTCTTT. This codes for CASSLIDRNTEAFF.

The genes are TRBV6-5 and TRBJ1-1; no firm D call. The CDR3 covers 15 residues. Germline CDR1 MNHEY, CDR2 SVGAGI. The ends were cut back, 2 bases at V and 4 bases at J, with 14 bases in the middle. The CDR3 coding sequence is TGTGCCAGCAGTTACCGCCCCACGTCAGGCACTGAAGCTTTCTTT. This sequence encodes CASSYRPTSGTEAFF.

This clonotype was detected a few times. The rearrangement joins TRBV3-1 to TRBJ2-7; D remains ambiguous. Between the trimmed V and J ends, which lost 7 bases and 0 bases, there was a span of 13 bases. CDR1 is LGHDT and CDR2 is YNNKEL in the germline V gene (reference sequence). This CDR3 has 14 amino acids. The CDR3 coding sequence is TGTGCCAGCACGATGGGTCCACTCTCCTACGAGCAGTACTTC. Its protein is CASTMGPLSYEQYF.

The chain recombines TRBV7-8 with TRBJ2-5; D is perhaps TRBD1 (5 bases). CDR1 is SGHVS, CDR2 FQNEAQ, per germline. The CDR3 spans 14 residues. Trimming removed 5 bases from V and 1 base from J, with 11 bases in between. CDR3 coding DNA: TGTGCCAGCAGCCCGAGCAGGGTCCAAGAGACCCAGTACTTC. It specifies CASSPSRVQETQYF.